The 8 T cell receptor beta chains presented below share a single source sample, sequenced in a study of blood T cell repertoires in COVID-19. Profiled with immunoSEQ multiplex PCR; TCRdb holds only in-frame clones, not every one. The table has roughly 100,000 clones, 80% to 90% seen once; the top ten hold 8.5% to 9.5%. The specimen sequenced was peripheral blood. The receptors were sampled from a woman in her 70s with acute or convalescent COVID-19.

The chain uses TRBV10-3 and TRBJ1-1; 10 nucleotides agree with TRBD1. The CDR3 is 15 residues long. V dropped 9 bases and J dropped 0; count of bases not matched to a gene: 7. Germline assignment: CDR1 ENHRY and CDR2 SYGVKD. CDR3 loop: CAIKPGQGLNTEAFF. In nucleotides, the CDR3 is TGTGCCATTAAACCGGGACAGGGGTTGAACACTGAAGCTTTCTTT.

The CDR3 DNA follows: TGTGCCAGCAGCGTATCAACCCGGGGTAGCACCGAGCAGTACTTC. Amino acid sequence: CASSVSTRGSTEQYF. The chain carries TRBV9 and TRBJ2-7; maybe TRBD2 (5 bases). The CDR3 runs to 15 residues. V lost 1 base and J 6 bases, leaving 17 bases between the germline ends. CDR1 and CDR2 from the germline V gene are SGDLS and YYNGEE.

This clone was counted once. This rearrangement joins TRBV20-1 to TRBJ2-7; TRBD2 is a possible D gene (7 bases). The germline V and J ends were trimmed by 4 bases and 0 bases, with 16 bases remaining between them. The CDR3 spans 15 residues. Germline V gene lookup returns CDR1 DFQATT and CDR2 SNEGSKA (reference sequence). The CDR3 region has the DNA TGCAGTGCTATTGAGGGGGGGGCCAGCTCCTACGAGCAGTACTTC. It codes for CSAIEGGASSYEQYF.

In regard to this clone: This same CDR3 is encoded by further DNA sequences in the sample. The chain employs TRBV3-1 (or the pseudogene TRBV3-2) and TRBJ2-7, with 9 bases matching TRBD2. V trimming: 4 bases; J trimming: 6 bases; junction bases outside the gene matches: 4. The germline gives CDR1 LGHDT, CDR2 YNNKEL (reference sequence). The CDR3 totals 13 residues. The CDR3 reads CASSPGGGAEQYF. The CDR3 nucleotides are TGTGCCAGCAGCCCAGGCGGGGGGGCCGAGCAGTACTTC.

V usage is TRBV2 and J usage is TRBJ1-2; 9 nucleotides line up with TRBD1. CDR1 is SNHLY and CDR2 is FYNNEI in the germline V gene. The CDR3 sequence is 14 residues long. Trimming took 9 bases from V and 1 from J; bases not matched to a gene: 6. The CDR3 here is CARKGTGSNYGYTF. The CDR3 bases are TGTGCCAGAAAAGGGACAGGGAGTAACTATGGCTACACCTTC.

The rearrangement joins TRBV19 to TRBJ1-1, with 7 bases identical to TRBD1. The V gene end was trimmed by 6 bases and the J gene end by 2 bases; junction bases not matched to a gene: 6. CDR1 LNHDA and CDR2 SQIVND come from the germline V gene (reference sequence). The CDR3 length is 14 residues. The CDR3 nucleotides read TGTGCCAGTAGCTACCGGGACAGAAACACTGAAGCTTTCTTT. This translates into CASSYRDRNTEAFF. The entire variable domain, with the rest obtained from reference TRBV19 and TRBJ1-1, is as follows: DGGITQSPKYLFRKEGQNVTLSCEQNLNHDAMYWYRQDPGQGLRLIYYSQIVNDFQKGDIAEGYSVSREKKESFPLTVTSAQKNPTAFYLCASSYRDRNTEAFFGQGTRLTVV.

This chain connects TRBV7-2 to TRBJ1-2; D may be TRBD1 (6 bases). Trimming left V 5 bases short and J 4 bases short, with 8 bases between. CDR1 is SGHTA and CDR2 is FQGNSA in the germline V gene. CDR3 length: 12 residues. This CDR3 is CASSPGVYGYTF. Written as DNA, the CDR3 is TGTGCCAGCAGCCCAGGGGTCTATGGCTACACCTTC.

This CDR3 is CASRPTGGVVTETQYF. The CDR3 nucleotides read TGCGCCAGCAGGCCCACAGGGGGTGTTGTAACGGAGACCCAGTACTTC. The chain combines TRBV5-1 with TRBJ2-5; TRBD1 aligns across 8 bases. J gave up 5 bases and V 5 bases, and 14 bases lay outside the gene matches. CDR1 SGHRS and CDR2 YFSETQ come from the germline V gene. The CDR3 has 16 amino acids.